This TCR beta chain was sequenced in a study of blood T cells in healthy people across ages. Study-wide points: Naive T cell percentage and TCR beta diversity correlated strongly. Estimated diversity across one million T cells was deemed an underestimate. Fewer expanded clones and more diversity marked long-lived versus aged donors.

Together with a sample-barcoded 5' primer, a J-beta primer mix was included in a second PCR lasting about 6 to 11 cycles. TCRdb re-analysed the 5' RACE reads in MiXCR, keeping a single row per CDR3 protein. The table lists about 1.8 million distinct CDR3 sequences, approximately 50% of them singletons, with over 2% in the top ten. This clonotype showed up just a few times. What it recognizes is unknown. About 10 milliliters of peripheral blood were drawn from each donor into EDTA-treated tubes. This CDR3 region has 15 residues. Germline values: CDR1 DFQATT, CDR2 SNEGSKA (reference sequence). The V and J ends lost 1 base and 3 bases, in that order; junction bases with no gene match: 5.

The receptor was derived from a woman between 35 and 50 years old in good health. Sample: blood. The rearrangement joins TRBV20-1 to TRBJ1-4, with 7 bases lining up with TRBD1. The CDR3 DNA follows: TGCAGTGCTAGAGCGACAGGGCTGGCTAATGAAAAACTGTTTTTT. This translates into CSARATGLANEKLFF.